The present T cell receptor (beta chain) was sequenced within a study of metastatic and nonmetastatic thyroid tumors. Overall study context: Where malignant and benign thyroid patients were concerned, repertoires were compared across blood and tumor or nodule tissue.

Per germline, CDR1 MNHEY and CDR2 SVGAGI. This CDR3 is 13 amino acids long. The V end was cut by 2 bases, the J end by 2 bases, with 6 bases between. Prior to thyroid surgery, none of the patients had received any treatment. In the original processing: In papillary thyroid cancer, a distant-metastasis classifier was built using CDR3 differences across clinicopathological groups. TCRdb ran MiXCR on the PCR reads. These V and J calls derive from TCRdb rather than the authors' analysis. Of around 16,000 clones listed, about an eighth are singletons. This clone was found a few times. The receptor was derived from a female donor with papillary thyroid cancer or a benign thyroid nodule (not recorded which). Some clones in this sample may be carry-over from other donors' samples. Material for sequencing was tumor tissue. The chain carries TRBV6-5 and TRBJ1-2; D ambiguous. CDR3 DNA: TGTGCCAGCAGTTACGACGGGAACTATGGCTACACCTTC. Protein: CASSYDGNYGYTF.